This note documents a single TCR beta chain sequence. This entry belongs to a study of shared clonotypes between healthy human individuals. Profiled with immunoSEQ multiplex PCR; TCRdb holds only in-frame clones, not every one. The data show 470,000 or so clones, 70% to 85% seen once. CDR1 and CDR2 from the germline V gene are LNHNV and YYDKDF (reference sequence). The CDR3 sequence is 14 residues long. After removal of 3 bases from V and 4 bases from J, the junction contained 5 bases not matched to a gene. The chain joins TRBV15 to TRBJ1-2; 7 bases align to TRBD1. Sequencing was done on a sample of PBMCs. The clonotype comes from a middle-aged woman in good health. Some clones in this sample may be carry-over from other donors' samples. This chain's CDR3 is CATSRDRTGYGYTF. The CDR3 nucleotides are TGTGCCACCAGCAGGGATAGGACAGGCTATGGCTACACCTTC. The variable domain in full, with the rest retrieved from reference TRBV15 and TRBJ1-2, is DAMVIQNPRYQVTQFGKPVTLSCSQTLNHNVMYWYQQKSSQAPKLLFHYYDKDFNNEADTPDNFQSRRPNTSFCFLDIRSPGLGDTAMYLCATSRDRTGYGYTFGSGTRLTVV.